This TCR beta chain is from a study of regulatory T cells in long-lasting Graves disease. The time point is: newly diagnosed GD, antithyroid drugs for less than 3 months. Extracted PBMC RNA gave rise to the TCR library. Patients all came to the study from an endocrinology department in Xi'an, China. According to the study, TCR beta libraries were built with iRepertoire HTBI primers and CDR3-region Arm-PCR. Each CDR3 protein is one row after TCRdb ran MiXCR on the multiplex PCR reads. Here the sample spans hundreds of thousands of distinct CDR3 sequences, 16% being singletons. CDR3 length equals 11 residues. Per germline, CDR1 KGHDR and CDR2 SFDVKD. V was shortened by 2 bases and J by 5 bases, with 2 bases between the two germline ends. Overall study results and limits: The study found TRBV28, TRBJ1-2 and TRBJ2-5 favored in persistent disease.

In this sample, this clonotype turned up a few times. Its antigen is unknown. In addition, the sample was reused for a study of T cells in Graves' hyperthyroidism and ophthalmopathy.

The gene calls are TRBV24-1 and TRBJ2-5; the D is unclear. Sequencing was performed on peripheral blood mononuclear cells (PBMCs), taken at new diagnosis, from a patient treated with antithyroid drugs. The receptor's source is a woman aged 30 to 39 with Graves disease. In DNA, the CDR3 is TGTGCCACCAGTGATTCTGAGACCCAGTACTTC. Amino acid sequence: CATSDSETQYF.